This T cell receptor beta chain was retrieved from a study of blood T cell repertoires in COVID-19. Unmatched junction bases numbered 7, after V lost 3 bases and J lost 12 bases. CDR1 LNHDA and CDR2 SQIVND come from the germline V gene (reference sequence). CDR3 length: 12 residues. This clone appeared once. TCRdb's copy holds only in-frame clones and misses some; the assay was immunoSEQ multiplex PCR. Of around 180,000 clones listed, about 81% are singletons. The receptor was derived from a woman over 75 with COVID-19, enrolled during active disease. Specimen: peripheral blood. The rearrangement joins TRBV19 to TRBJ1-1, with 7 bases matching TRBD1. The CDR3, as DNA: TGTGCCAGTAGTATCCCCGACAGGGCTCCTTTCTTT. Translated: CASSIPDRAPFF.